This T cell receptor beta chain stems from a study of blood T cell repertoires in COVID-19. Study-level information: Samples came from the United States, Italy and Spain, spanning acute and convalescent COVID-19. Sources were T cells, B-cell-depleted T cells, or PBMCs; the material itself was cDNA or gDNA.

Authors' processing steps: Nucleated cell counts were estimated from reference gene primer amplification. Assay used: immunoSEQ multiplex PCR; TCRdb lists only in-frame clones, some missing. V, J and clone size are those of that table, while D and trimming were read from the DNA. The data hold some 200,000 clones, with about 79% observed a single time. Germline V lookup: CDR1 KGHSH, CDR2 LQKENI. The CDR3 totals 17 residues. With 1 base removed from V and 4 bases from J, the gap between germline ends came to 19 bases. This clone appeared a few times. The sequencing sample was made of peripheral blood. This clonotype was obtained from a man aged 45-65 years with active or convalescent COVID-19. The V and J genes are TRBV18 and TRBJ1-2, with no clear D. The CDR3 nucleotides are TGTGCCAGCTCACCACAGGCACAACCGATGGCGGCCTATGGCTACACCTTC. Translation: CASSPQAQPMAAYGYTF. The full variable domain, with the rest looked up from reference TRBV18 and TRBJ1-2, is NAGVMQNPRHLVRRRGQEARLRCSPMKGHSHVYWYRQLPEEGLKFMVYLQKENIIDESGMPKERFSAEFPKEGPSILRIQQVVRGDSAAYFCASSPQAQPMAAYGYTFGSGTRLTVV.